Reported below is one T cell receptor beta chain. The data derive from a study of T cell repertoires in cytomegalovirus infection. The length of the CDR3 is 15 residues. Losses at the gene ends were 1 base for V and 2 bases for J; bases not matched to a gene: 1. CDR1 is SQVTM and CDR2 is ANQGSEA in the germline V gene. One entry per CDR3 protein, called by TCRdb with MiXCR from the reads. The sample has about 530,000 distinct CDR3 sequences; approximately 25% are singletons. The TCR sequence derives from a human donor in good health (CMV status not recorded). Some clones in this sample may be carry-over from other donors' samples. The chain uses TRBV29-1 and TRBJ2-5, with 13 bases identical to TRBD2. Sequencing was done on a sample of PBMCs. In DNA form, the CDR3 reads TGCAGCGTTGAAGGGACTAGCGGGAGACAAGAGACCCAGTACTTC. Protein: CSVEGTSGRQETQYF.